Listed here are 27 T cell receptor beta chains from one sample, sequenced in a study of post-analysis software for immune sequencing data. Study results and limitations: With TRBV5-6, TRBV5-1 and TRBV20-1 included, about five TRBV segments were more frequent in patients than in controls.

Unique molecular identifiers were present in the TCR beta cDNA libraries. TCRdb re-analysed the PCR reads in MiXCR, keeping a single row per CDR3 protein. Of around 400,000 distinct CDR3 sequences detected, around 37% appear once; the ten largest clones hold around an eighth. Their target antigens are unknown. The sample was blood. The receptor source for this set is a girl between 5 and 17 years old with multiple sclerosis.

This clonotype has more than one count but fewer than ten. The V gene is TRBV20-1, the J gene TRBJ1-5; no firm D call. The CDR3 is 15 residues long. V was trimmed by 6 bases and J by 0 bases, leaving 15 bases between them. In germline, CDR1 is DFQATT, CDR2 SNEGSKA (reference sequence). The CDR3 DNA sequence: TGCAGTGCCAGTGCCGTTCAGGTTAGCAATCAGCCCCAGCATTTT. It encodes CSASAVQVSNQPQHF.

The chain is built from TRBV20-1 and TRBJ2-2; D ambiguous. Looked up from germline, CDR1 is DFQATT and CDR2 is SNEGSKA (reference sequence). The CDR3 extends over 13 amino acids. The V and J ends lost 5 bases and 1 base respectively, with 8 bases between them. CDR3 amino acids: CSASAGNTGELFF. The DNA for the CDR3 is TGCAGTGCTTCAGCCGGGAACACCGGGGAGCTGTTTTTT.

This clonotype was observed a single time. V usage is TRBV4-1 and J usage is TRBJ1-3, with D uncertain. The CDR3 is 14 amino acids. The germline CDR1 and CDR2 sequences are MGHRA and YSYEKL. Deletions cut 4 bases from V and 4 bases from J, with 11 bases between. The DNA of the CDR3 is TGCGCCAGCAGCCCACGAGGAATCGGAAACACCATATATTTT. Translated: CASSPRGIGNTIYF.

A few counts support this clonotype. J is TRBJ1-6 and V is TRBV5-1; D unresolved. CDR3 length: 15 amino acids. Germline loops: CDR1 SGHRS, CDR2 YFSETQ. Trimming shortened V by 2 bases and J by 10 bases, and 16 bases separated the two germline ends. Here the CDR3 reads CASSFSGRTGSPLHF. The CDR3 DNA follows: TGCGCCAGCAGCTTCTCGGGCCGCACCGGGTCACCCCTCCACTTT.

This clonotype was seen a handful of times. The V gene is TRBV7-9, the J gene TRBJ2-5; maybe TRBD1 (5 bases). Germline V lookup: CDR1 SEHNR, CDR2 FQNEAQ (reference sequence). Trimming stripped 1 base from V and 13 bases from J, with 13 bases between. The CDR3 runs to 12 residues. The CDR3 DNA is TGTGCCAGCAGCTTAGTGGCGGACACTATGTACTTC. This codes for CASSLVADTMYF.

This clonotype occurred a few times. The chain carries TRBV6-6 and TRBJ2-1; 7 bases match TRBD2. The germline gives CDR1 MNHNY, CDR2 SVGAGI (reference sequence). CDR3 size: 15 residues. The junction had 7 bases not matched to a gene; V was cut back by 3 bases and J by 5 bases. The CDR3 DNA sequence: TGTGCCAGCAGTTATGGACTAGGTGAGGACAATGAGCAGTTCTTC. It translates to CASSYGLGEDNEQFF.

This clonotype has only a few counts. This chain connects TRBV27 to TRBJ2-3, with TRBD1 matching 8 bases. The V segment lost 11 bases and the J segment 6 bases; nucleotides outside the gene matches: 13. The CDR3 is made up of 14 amino acids. Looked up from germline, CDR1 is MNHEY and CDR2 is SMNVEV (reference sequence). In DNA, the CDR3 is TGTGCCGCGAGATCCCTCCAGGGGGCGGATACGCAGTATTTT. Protein product: CAARSLQGADTQYF.

In this sample, this clonotype turned up a few times. The chain is built from TRBV10-3 and TRBJ2-3; 10 bases fit TRBD1. The germline gives CDR1 ENHRY, CDR2 SYGVKD. The CDR3 is 17 residues long. With V trimmed by 3 bases and J by 3 bases, 9 bases remained unmatched. The CDR3 DNA is TGTGCCATCAGTGACCCTAAGACAGGGGGCTCGACAGATACGCAGTATTTT. It codes for CAISDPKTGGSTDTQYF.

The chain couples TRBV7-2 to TRBJ1-2, with 8 bases lining up with TRBD1. Germline lookup yields CDR1 SGHTA and CDR2 FQGNSA. This CDR3 has 15 amino acids. After removal of 1 base from V and 4 bases from J, the junction contained 5 bases not matched to a gene. DNA of the CDR3: TGTGCCAGCAGCTTAGATCCCGGGACAGGCTATGGCTACACCTTC. Its translation is CASSLDPGTGYGYTF.

This clonotype showed up just a few times. The rearrangement uses TRBV6-1 and TRBJ1-1; 7 positions agree with TRBD1. The V and J ends lost 7 bases and 5 bases, in that order; junction bases with no gene match: 7. Germline V gene lookup returns CDR1 MNHNS and CDR2 SASEGT. This CDR3 comprises 13 residues. The CDR3 loop reads CASNKGAATEAFF. The CDR3 region has the DNA TGTGCCAGCAACAAGGGGGCAGCTACTGAAGCTTTCTTT.

The chain uses TRBV3-1 and TRBJ2-3, with 10 bases fitting TRBD2. CDR3 length equals 17 residues. The ends lost 0 bases at V and 5 bases at J; junction bases unmatched: 8. Germline V CDR1 and CDR2: LGHDT, YNNKEL (reference sequence). This CDR3 reads CASSQEALAGEGDTQYF. In nucleotides, the CDR3 is TGTGCCAGCAGCCAAGAAGCTCTAGCGGGGGAGGGAGATACGCAGTATTTT.

This clonotype was recorded a few times. The J gene is TRBJ1-5, the V gene TRBV29-1; weak D call: TRBD1 (5 bases). The CDR3 totals 15 residues. Germline V gene data show CDR1 as SQVTM and CDR2 as ANQGSEA. CDR3 in amino acids: CSEPGGGKNNQPQHF. CDR3 sequence (DNA): TGCAGTGAACCTGGGGGAGGCAAGAACAATCAGCCCCAGCATTTT. Full variable domain (remainder filled in from reference TRBV29-1 and TRBJ1-5): SAVISQKPSRDICQRGTSLTIQCQVDSQVTMMFWYRQQPGQSLTLIATANQGSEATYESGFVIDKFPISRPNLTFSTLTVSNMSPEDSSIYLCSEPGGGKNNQPQHFGDGTRLSIL.

The chain combines TRBV20-1 with TRBJ2-1, with D perhaps being TRBD1 or TRBD2 (5 bases each). Germline V gene lookup returns CDR1 DFQATT and CDR2 SNEGSKA (reference sequence). The CDR3 length is 16 residues. Trimming removed 0 bases at V and 0 bases at J, with 12 bases between. The CDR3 sequence is CSARDPGPSSYNEQFF. The CDR3 nucleotides read TGCAGTGCTAGAGATCCGGGACCGAGCTCCTACAATGAGCAGTTCTTC.

The chain has TRBV2 and TRBJ2-5; D possibly uses TRBD1 or TRBD2 (5 bases each). The germline V gene has CDR1 SNHLY and CDR2 FYNNEI. The CDR3 runs 15 residues. V dropped 2 bases and J dropped 2 bases, with 12 bases sitting between them. Written as DNA, the CDR3 is TGTGCCAGCAGTGAATTGTGGGGGAAACAAGAGACCCAGTACTTC. Translation gives CASSELWGKQETQYF.

This clonotype was picked up a small number of times. CDR3 loop: CASSYDGRGGDGYTF. The CDR3 bases are TGTGCCAGCAGTTACGACGGCAGAGGAGGCGATGGCTACACCTTC. V usage is TRBV6-5 and J usage is TRBJ1-2; D gene unclear. The V gene lost 2 bases and the J gene lost 6 bases, with 16 bases spanning the gap. The CDR3 totals 15 residues. Germline values: CDR1 MNHEY, CDR2 SVGAGI.

Only a few counts were recorded for this clonotype. The chain carries TRBV10-2 and TRBJ2-5; 7 bases are shared with TRBD1. The CDR3 runs to 14 residues. Germline V gives CDR1 WSHSY, CDR2 SAAADI. Trimming took 7 bases from V and 6 from J; bases not matched to a gene: 11. The CDR3 loop reads CASKRGLWGKTQYF. DNA for the CDR3: TGCGCCAGCAAGAGGGGGCTTTGGGGAAAGACCCAGTACTTC.

This clonotype was seen a handful of times. The genes are TRBV10-2 and TRBJ2-3, with D uncertain. CDR1 WSHSY and CDR2 SAAADI come from the germline V gene. This CDR3 contains 15 residues. The ends were cut back, 6 bases at V and 0 bases at J, with 13 bases in the middle. CDR3 protein: CASRDRSKSTDTQYF. The CDR3 nucleotides are TGCGCCAGCAGGGACCGGTCGAAAAGCACAGATACGCAGTATTTT.

This chain connects TRBV5-1 to TRBJ2-5; 14 bases are shared with TRBD2. V gave up 3 bases and J gave up 4 bases; unmatched junction bases: 2. This CDR3 is 15 amino acids long. Per the germline V gene, CDR1 is SGHRS and CDR2 is YFSETQ. CDR3 bases: TGCGCCAGCAGCTGGGGACTAGCGGGGGTAGAGACCCAGTACTTC. Translation: CASSWGLAGVETQYF.

This clonotype was observed a few times. The V and J genes are TRBV4-2 and TRBJ1-1, with D unclear. Germline CDR1 reads LGHNA; CDR2 reads YNFKEQ. V gave up 2 bases and J gave up 3 bases, with 7 bases separating them. The CDR3 consists of 13 residues. This CDR3 reads CASSQRWDTEAFF. CDR3 DNA: TGTGCCAGCAGCCAACGGTGGGACACTGAAGCTTTCTTT.

This rearrangement joins TRBV20-1 to TRBJ2-4; no firm D call. The V gene lost 6 bases and the J gene lost 0 bases, with 6 bases spanning the gap. CDR1 and CDR2 (germline): DFQATT, SNEGSKA (reference sequence). The CDR3 loop spans 12 amino acids. The CDR3 protein is CSAGIAKNIQYF. CDR3 DNA: TGCAGTGCAGGGATAGCCAAAAACATTCAGTACTTC.

The J gene is TRBJ2-7, the V gene TRBV12-3 or TRBV12-4; TRBD2 might be the D (6 bases). The CDR3 spans 18 residues. V shed 0 bases and J shed 3 bases, with 21 bases lying between them. CDR3 bases: TGTGCCAGCAGTTTAGCCTTCGCGGGACCCCCTAAGGACTACGAGCAGTACTTC. It yields the protein CASSLAFAGPPKDYEQYF.

The chain couples TRBV29-1 to TRBJ2-7; weak D call: TRBD1 (6 bases). The J call may not be correct, given that the DNA end is closer to TRBJ2-4. The CDR3 runs 13 residues. The germline V gene has CDR1 SQVTM and CDR2 ANQGSEA. The DNA of the CDR3 is TGCAGCGTTGAGGGTCAGGGGCCGGACATTCAGTACTTC. This gives the protein CSVEGQGPDIQYF.

This clonotype was detected only a few times. This chain joins TRBV20-1 and TRBJ2-5; the D is unclear. The germline gives CDR1 DFQATT, CDR2 SNEGSKA (reference sequence). This CDR3 has 14 amino acids. Deletions cut 0 bases from V and 4 bases from J, with 12 bases between. The CDR3 sequence is CSAREGLRRETQYF. The DNA for the CDR3 is TGCAGTGCTAGAGAGGGCCTACGTAGAGAGACCCAGTACTTC.

This clonotype was detected a few times. The rearrangement joins TRBV3-1 to TRBJ2-7, with 7 bases identical to TRBD1. Germline V gives CDR1 LGHDT, CDR2 YNNKEL (reference sequence). V dropped 3 bases and J dropped 1; count of bases not matched to a gene: 3. This CDR3 has 14 residues. As DNA, the CDR3 is TGTGCCAGCAGCCACGGGACAGTATCCTACGAGCAGTACTTC. It encodes CASSHGTVSYEQYF.

The sample holds many counts of this clonotype. The chain employs TRBV29-1 and TRBJ2-5; 8 bases map to TRBD1. Germline CDR1 SQVTM, CDR2 ANQGSEA. V lost 6 bases and J lost 3; bases outside the gene matches: 3. There are 12 residues in the CDR3. In DNA form, the CDR3 reads TGCAGCGTGGTGGACAGGGAAGAGACCCAGTACTTC. This encodes CSVVDREETQYF. Complete variable domain (other parts from reference TRBV29-1 and TRBJ2-5): SAVISQKPSRDICQRGTSLTIQCQVDSQVTMMFWYRQQPGQSLTLIATANQGSEATYESGFVIDKFPISRPNLTFSTLTVSNMSPEDSSIYLCSVVDREETQYFGPGTRLLVL.

The chain carries TRBV10-1 and TRBJ2-7; TRBD1 matches at 8 bases. V dropped 2 bases and J dropped 1; count of bases not matched to a gene: 4. Germline CDR1 reads WNHNN; CDR2 reads SYGVQD (reference sequence). This CDR3 has 15 amino acids. CDR3 sequence reads: CASSERRTGSYEQYV. In nucleotides, the CDR3 is TGCGCCAGCAGTGAGAGGAGGACAGGGTCCTACGAGCAGTACGTC.

The V and J genes are TRBV7-2 and TRBJ1-5; 11 positions match TRBD1. The V gene end was trimmed by 5 bases and the J gene end by 0 bases; junction bases not matched to a gene: 9. The CDR3 is 18 residues long. Germline assignment: CDR1 SGHTA and CDR2 FQGNSA. CDR3 nucleotide sequence: TGTGCCAGCAGCCCGAGGACAGGGGGCTTTAATAGCAATCAGCCCCAGCATTTT. The encoded protein is CASSPRTGGFNSNQPQHF.